The 6 T cell receptor beta chains given below trace back to one sample, sequenced in a study of graft-versus-host responses after intestinal transplantation. Sequencing used immunoSEQ multiplex PCR; TCRdb keeps in-frame clones, though not all of them. The data contain 84,000 or so clones, approximately 78% of them seen just once; the ten biggest clones take up 0.83%. Which antigens these TCRs recognize remains unknown. The starting material was unstimulated CD4+ T cells sorted from spleen or lymph node cells, obtained before intestinal transplant. The receptors here all came from a human donor who received an intestinal transplant.

The V gene is TRBV27, the J gene TRBJ1-2; no definite D call. Trimming cost V 6 bases and J 7 bases, with 15 bases left between them. CDR1 MNHEY and CDR2 SMNVEV come from the germline V gene (reference sequence). The CDR3 spans 13 residues. The CDR3 coding sequence is TGTGCCAGCAGAGAGGCCCTGCTGGCTGGCTACACCTTC. Its translation: CASREALLAGYTF.

The chain carries TRBV30 and TRBJ2-2; D uncertain. The CDR3 sequence is 11 residues long. Trimming took 5 bases from V and 5 from J, leaving 6 bases between them. Germline lookup yields CDR1 GTSNPN and CDR2 SVGIG (reference sequence). The DNA of the CDR3 is TGTGCCTGGGACTTAACCGGGGAGCTGTTTTTT. Amino acid sequence: CAWDLTGELFF.

CDR3 DNA: TGTGCCAGCAGGCTCCTTACAGGGGAGGGAAACACCATATATTTT. Amino acid sequence: CASRLLTGEGNTIYF. This rearrangement joins TRBV28 to TRBJ1-3; 7 bases line up with TRBD1. The germline gives CDR1 MDHEN, CDR2 SYDVKM. With 6 bases clipped from V and 4 bases from J, the junction kept 9 bases outside the gene matches. The CDR3 runs to 15 residues.

The rearrangement uses TRBV6-5 and TRBJ2-3, with D possibly TRBD2 on 5 matching bases. In germline, CDR1 is MNHEY, CDR2 SVGAGI. The V end lost 0 bases, the J end lost 4 bases, and 11 bases lay between the germline ends. This CDR3 is 15 amino acids long. The CDR3 coding sequence is TGTGCCAGCAGTTACTCGACTGGTAGCGCAGATACGCAGTATTTT. Amino acid sequence: CASSYSTGSADTQYF.

The chain joins TRBV7-9 to TRBJ2-7, with 8 bases that match TRBD1. The CDR3 is 12 residues long. The germline gives CDR1 SEHNR, CDR2 FQNEAQ (reference sequence). The V and J ends lost 11 bases and 6 bases, in that order; junction bases with no gene match: 9. CDR3 loop: CAAGGEVGEQYF. The CDR3 nucleotides are TGTGCCGCAGGGGGCGAAGTGGGCGAGCAGTACTTC.

V and J are TRBV30 and TRBJ1-6; TRBD1 matches 7 bases. This CDR3 has 12 amino acids. Losses at the gene ends were 5 bases for V and 7 bases for J; bases not matched to a gene: 2. Germline assignment: CDR1 GTSNPN and CDR2 SVGIG (reference sequence). CDR3 loop: CAWDRVNSPLHF. The CDR3 DNA follows: TGTGCCTGGGACAGGGTAAATTCACCCCTCCACTTT.